Below are 25 T cell receptor beta chains sequenced from a single sample in a study of shared clonotypes between healthy human individuals. The data were produced by immunoSEQ multiplex PCR, yet TCRdb's version contains in-frame clones alone and is incomplete. The sample includes some 2.1 million clones, approximately 95% seen only once; the top ten take roughly 1.1%. CD8 cells regarded as naive lacked CD45RO, were positively chosen for CCR7, and omitted terminally differentiated effector memory CD45RA+ cells. Sequenced sample: naive CD8+ T cells sorted from blood. The origin of the receptors is a man younger than 35 in good health.

The chain has TRBV5-6 and TRBJ2-7, with D perhaps TRBD1 (7 bases). This CDR3 spans 14 amino acids. Germline V gives CDR1 SGHDT, CDR2 YYEEEE. Trimming took off 6 bases at V and 3 bases at J, with 16 bases between the two ends. The CDR3 protein is CASTPGDSVYEQYF. The CDR3 nucleotides are TGTGCCAGCACCCCGGGGGACAGCGTCTACGAGCAGTACTTC.

The chain carries TRBV7-9 and TRBJ1-4; D gene uncertain. The V end was cut by 5 bases, the J end by 0 bases, with 13 bases between. The CDR3 loop spans 16 amino acids. CDR1 and CDR2 from the germline V gene are SEHNR and FQNEAQ (reference sequence). CDR3 bases: TGTGCCAGCAGCCCCAAGTACACCCCAACTAATGAAAAACTGTTTTTT. Translation gives CASSPKYTPTNEKLFF.

This rearrangement joins TRBV19 to TRBJ2-7; TRBD1 might be the D (6 bases). V lost 9 bases to trimming and J lost 0 bases, with 12 bases between them. The CDR3 loop spans 13 amino acids. Germline V gives CDR1 LNHDA, CDR2 SQIVND (reference sequence). The CDR3 loop is CASEGDSSYEQYF. The DNA of the CDR3 is TGTGCCAGCGAGGGGGATAGCTCCTACGAGCAGTACTTC.

V gene TRBV27 combines with J gene TRBJ1-2; D uncertain. Deletions cut 0 bases from V and 8 bases from J, with 16 bases between. The germline gives CDR1 MNHEY, CDR2 SMNVEV (reference sequence). The CDR3 is 15 amino acids. The CDR3 nucleotides read TGTGCCAGCAGTTTATCGTTAGGATCCCCGGGAGGCTACACCTTC. This sequence encodes CASSLSLGSPGGYTF.

The J gene is TRBJ1-6, the V gene TRBV7-3; a possible D gene is TRBD1 (6 bases). CDR1 and CDR2 (germline): SGHTA, FQGTGA. Trimming removed 2 bases from V and 5 bases from J, with 16 bases in between. The CDR3 is 17 residues long. The chain's CDR3 is CASSLGGRGADNSPLHF. The CDR3 DNA is TGTGCCAGCAGCTTAGGTGGGAGGGGGGCGGATAATTCACCCCTCCACTTT.

This rearrangement joins TRBV11-2 to TRBJ2-5, with TRBD2 as a possible D gene (6 bases). The germline CDR1 and CDR2 sequences are SGHAT and FQNNGV. This CDR3 is built from 16 residues. V was shortened by 5 bases and J by 0 bases, with 16 bases between the two germline ends. As DNA, the CDR3 is TGTGCCAGCAGCCCCCGGGAGAACCTGTACCAAGAGACCCAGTACTTC. It yields the protein CASSPRENLYQETQYF.

The chain uses TRBV7-8 and TRBJ2-1, with TRBD1 as a possible D gene (6 bases). CDR1 and CDR2 (germline): SGHVS, FQNEAQ. The CDR3 totals 14 residues. V lost 5 bases, J lost 7 bases, and 15 bases lay in between. The CDR3 is CASSEQGLGNEQFF. The CDR3, as DNA: TGTGCCAGCAGCGAACAGGGTTTGGGGAATGAGCAGTTCTTC.

V is TRBV4-1 and J is TRBJ2-4, with TRBD2 matching 10 bases. The junction had 12 bases not matched to a gene; V was cut back by 4 bases and J by 15 bases. Germline-derived CDR1 and CDR2 are MGHRA and YSYEKL. The CDR3 is made up of 14 amino acids. The CDR3 DNA sequence: TGCGCCAGCAGCCTGCATCTCACTAGCGGGGATACGTACTTC. Its translation: CASSLHLTSGDTYF.

The chain recombines TRBV11-2 with TRBJ2-7, with D tentatively TRBD2 (6 bases). The CDR3 length is 16 residues. Germline V gene lookup returns CDR1 SGHAT and CDR2 FQNNGV. Trimming left V 2 bases short and J 2 bases short, with 16 bases between. This CDR3 is CASSLNLREIPYEQYF. The CDR3 DNA is TGTGCCAGCAGCTTAAACCTCCGGGAGATCCCCTACGAGCAGTACTTC.

This chain connects TRBV5-4 to TRBJ1-1; 8 bases line up with TRBD1. The trim removed 10 bases at V and 1 base at J, leaving 3 bases unmatched. The CDR3 sequence is 12 residues long. Germline V gene lookup returns CDR1 SGHNT and CDR2 YYREEE (reference sequence). The CDR3 DNA follows: TGTGCCGGACAGGGCCCGAACACTGAAGCTTTCTTT. Its translation is CAGQGPNTEAFF.

The chain recombines TRBV28 with TRBJ2-7, with a tentative D call TRBD1 (6 bases). Deletions cut 1 base from V and 3 bases from J, with 19 bases between. The V gene's germline CDR1 is MDHEN and CDR2 SYDVKM. The CDR3 covers 17 residues. In nucleotides, the CDR3 is TGTGCCAGCAGTTTATCCACCCCCAGGGGTGGAGGCTACGAGCAGTACTTC. Amino acid sequence: CASSLSTPRGGGYEQYF.

The CDR3 loop is CATLTDTQYF. CDR3 in DNA: TGTGCCACCTTAACAGATACGCAGTATTTT. V and J are TRBV28 and TRBJ2-3, with unresolved D. The CDR3 is made up of 10 amino acids. Germline CDR1 is MDHEN and CDR2 is SYDVKM. Trimming removed 10 bases at V and 3 bases at J, with 5 bases between.

The chain has TRBV28 and TRBJ2-4; TRBD1 might be the D (5 bases). The CDR3 covers 13 residues. Germline CDR1 reads MDHEN; CDR2 reads SYDVKM. V gave up 2 bases and J gave up 8 bases, with 10 bases separating them. Here the CDR3 reads CASSLGEGDIQYF. The CDR3 DNA reads as TGTGCCAGCAGTTTAGGTGAAGGGGACATTCAGTACTTC.

The chain uses TRBV5-4 and TRBJ1-1, with 8 bases that match TRBD1. The CDR3 has 13 residues. Losses at the gene ends were 0 bases for V and 7 bases for J; bases not matched to a gene: 2. CDR1 and CDR2 from the germline V gene are SGHNT and YYREEE (reference sequence). CDR3 bases: TGTGCCAGCAGCTTGGGACAGGGGATTGAAGCTTTCTTT. This encodes CASSLGQGIEAFF.

This chain uses TRBV27 with TRBJ2-7; D is perhaps TRBD2 (7 bases). The V and J ends lost 8 bases and 4 bases respectively, with 21 bases between them. Germline loops: CDR1 MNHEY, CDR2 SMNVEV (reference sequence). The length of the CDR3 is 15 residues. The CDR3 region is CASLLKGGPGYEQYF. CDR3 in DNA: TGTGCCAGCCTCCTAAAGGGGGGGCCGGGTTACGAGCAGTACTTC.

The genes are TRBV25-1 and TRBJ1-6, with D perhaps matching TRBD1 (5 bases). Per germline, CDR1 MGHDK and CDR2 SYGVNS. Trimming cost V 2 bases and J 5 bases, with 13 bases left between them. The CDR3 is 16 residues long. DNA of the CDR3: TGTGCCAGCAGTGAAGTGAGGACACTCAATAATTCACCCCTCCACTTT. It yields the protein CASSEVRTLNNSPLHF.

Remarks on this clone: An end of the junction does not agree with germline; a read error may underlie this. CDR3 DNA: TGTGCCAGCAGCCTCGCGCCCGGGACTAGCGATCCCGTCTTC. Its protein product is CASSLAPGTSDPVF. The chain combines TRBV5-4 with TRBJ2-7; 10 bases line up with TRBD2. This CDR3 region has 14 residues. CDR1 and CDR2 (germline): SGHNT, YYREEE (reference sequence).

The chain carries TRBV7-6 and TRBJ2-3, with no clear D. The CDR3 totals 15 residues. V was clipped by 1 base and J by 0 bases, with 8 bases between them. Per the germline V gene, CDR1 is SGHVS and CDR2 is FNYEAQ. CDR3 sequence: CASSLEHLSTDTQYF. The CDR3 nucleotides read TGTGCCAGCAGCTTAGAACACCTCAGCACAGATACGCAGTATTTT.

The V and J genes are TRBV2 and TRBJ2-7; tentative D call: TRBD2 (6 bases). The V gene lost 0 bases and the J gene lost 0 bases, with 9 bases spanning the gap. The CDR3 runs 15 residues. Per germline, CDR1 SNHLY and CDR2 FYNNEI. The CDR3 bases are TGTGCCAGCAGTGAAGCAGGGGAGGCCTCCTACGAGCAGTACTTC. This codes for CASSEAGEASYEQYF.

The rearrangement uses TRBV27 and TRBJ2-1; TRBD1 matches at 9 bases. The CDR3 runs to 16 residues. The germline V gene has CDR1 MNHEY and CDR2 SMNVEV (reference sequence). With V trimmed by 6 bases and J by 8 bases, 14 bases remained unmatched. CDR3 nucleotide sequence: TGTGCCAGCAGATCACTACAGGGGGCACTTTCGGATGAGCAGTTCTTC. Translated: CASRSLQGALSDEQFF.

J is TRBJ2-3 and V is TRBV2; D may correspond to TRBD1 or TRBD2 (5 bases each). Germline-derived CDR1 and CDR2 are SNHLY and FYNNEI. The CDR3 covers 15 residues. Trimming removed 10 bases from V and 4 bases from J, with 21 bases in between. CDR3 sequence (DNA): TGTGCCACCAGCGCTGGGACCGGGATCGCAGATACGCAGTATTTT. It encodes CATSAGTGIADTQYF. Using reference TRBV2 and TRBJ2-3 for the parts outside the CDR3, the full variable domain is EPEVTQTPSHQVTQMGQEVILRCVPISNHLYFYWYRQILGQKVEFLVSFYNNEISEKSEIFDDQFSVERPDGSNFTLKIRSTKLEDSAMYFCATSAGTGIADTQYFGPGTRLTVL.

This chain joins TRBV5-1 and TRBJ2-3; TRBD2 matches 11 bases. The CDR3 has 15 residues. V gave up 4 bases and J gave up 5 bases; unmatched junction bases: 6. CDR1 and CDR2 (germline): SGHRS, YFSETQ. CDR3 loop: CASSHLAGGLDTQYF. The CDR3 DNA follows: TGCGCCAGCAGCCACCTAGCGGGGGGACTAGATACGCAGTATTTT.

This clone is a singleton in its sample. The sample contains more than one DNA sequence encoding this CDR3. This rearrangement joins TRBV4-2 to TRBJ2-7; no clear D gene. CDR1 is LGHNA and CDR2 is YNFKEQ in the germline V gene. This CDR3 contains 15 residues. V was pared by 0 bases and J by 1 base, with 10 bases between. This CDR3 reads CASSQEVGGSYEQYF. The CDR3 DNA follows: TGTGCCAGCAGCCAAGAGGTCGGTGGTTCCTACGAGCAGTACTTC.

The chain uses TRBV9 and TRBJ1-6; D may be TRBD1 (5 bases). The germline CDR1 and CDR2 sequences are SGDLS and YYNGEE. The V gene lost 4 bases and the J gene lost 7 bases, with 21 bases spanning the gap. The CDR3 totals 17 residues. This chain's CDR3 is CASSPHRYLGENSPLHF. The CDR3 DNA reads TGTGCCAGCAGCCCTCACAGGTACTTAGGGGAGAATTCACCCCTCCACTTT. Filled out from reference TRBV9 and TRBJ1-6, the complete variable domain reads DSGVTQTPKHLITATGQRVTLRCSPRSGDLSVYWYQQSLDQGLQFLIQYYNGEERAKGNILERFSAQQFPDLHSELNLSSLELGDSALYFCASSPHRYLGENSPLHFGNGTRLTVT.

The chain employs TRBV2 and TRBJ1-5; D is perhaps TRBD1 (6 bases). V lost 4 bases and J 4 bases, leaving 14 bases between the germline ends. Per germline, CDR1 SNHLY and CDR2 FYNNEI. The CDR3 sequence is 15 residues long. In DNA form, the CDR3 reads TGTGCCAGCAGTGCGGACAGCTTCCTAAATCAGCCCCAGCATTTT. Translated, it gives CASSADSFLNQPQHF.